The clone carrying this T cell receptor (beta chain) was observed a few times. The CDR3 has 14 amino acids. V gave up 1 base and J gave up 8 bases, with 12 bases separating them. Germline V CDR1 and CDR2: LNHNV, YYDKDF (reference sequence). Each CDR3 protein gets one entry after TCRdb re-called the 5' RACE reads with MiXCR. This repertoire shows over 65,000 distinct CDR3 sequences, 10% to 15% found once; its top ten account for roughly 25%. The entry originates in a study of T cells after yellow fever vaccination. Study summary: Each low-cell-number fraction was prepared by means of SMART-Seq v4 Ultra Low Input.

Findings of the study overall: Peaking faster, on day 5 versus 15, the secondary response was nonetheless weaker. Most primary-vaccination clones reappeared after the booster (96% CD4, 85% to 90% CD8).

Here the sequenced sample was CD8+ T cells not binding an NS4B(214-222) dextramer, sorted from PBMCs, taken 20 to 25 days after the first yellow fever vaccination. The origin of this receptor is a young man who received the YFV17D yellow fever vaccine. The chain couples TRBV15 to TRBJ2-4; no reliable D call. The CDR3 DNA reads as TGTGCCACCAGCAGAGTTCGTGAGTTGGACATTCAGTACTTC. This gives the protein CATSRVRELDIQYF.